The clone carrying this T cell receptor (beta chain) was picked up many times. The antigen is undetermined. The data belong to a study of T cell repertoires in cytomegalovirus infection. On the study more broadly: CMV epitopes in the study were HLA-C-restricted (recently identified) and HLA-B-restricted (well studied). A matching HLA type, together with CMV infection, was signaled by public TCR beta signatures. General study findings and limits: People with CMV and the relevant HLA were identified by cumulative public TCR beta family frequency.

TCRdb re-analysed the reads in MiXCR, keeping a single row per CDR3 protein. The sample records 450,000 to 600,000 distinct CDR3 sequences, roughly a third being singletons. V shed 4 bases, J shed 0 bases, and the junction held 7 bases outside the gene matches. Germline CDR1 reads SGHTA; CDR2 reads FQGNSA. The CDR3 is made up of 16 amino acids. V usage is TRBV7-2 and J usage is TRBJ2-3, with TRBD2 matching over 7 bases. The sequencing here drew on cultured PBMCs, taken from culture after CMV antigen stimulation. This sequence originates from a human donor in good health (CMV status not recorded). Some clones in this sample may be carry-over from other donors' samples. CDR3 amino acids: CASSSPWRESTDTQYF. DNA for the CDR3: TGTGCCAGCAGCTCCCCTTGGCGGGAGAGCACAGATACGCAGTATTTT.